The clone carrying this T cell receptor (beta chain) came up many times. The antigen is undetermined. The data originate from a study of T cells in Graves' hyperthyroidism and ophthalmopathy. General observations from the study: In the analysis, a 13 V-J model separated ophthalmopathy from stable hyperthyroidism. With a median lead of 6.5 months before onset, the model predicted ophthalmopathy.

Diagnostic decisions used clinical symptoms, serum thyroxine and TRAb, thyroid ultrasound and orbital computed tomography. The germline V and J ends were trimmed by 5 bases and 7 bases, with 21 bases remaining between them. This CDR3 contains 15 residues. Germline V gene sequence: CDR1 DFQATT, CDR2 SNEGSKA (reference sequence). Amplified TCR beta CDR3 regions came from RNA transcripts. The TCR CDR3 was amplified in a first-round RT-PCR using the HTBI primer set. TCRdb reanalysed the multiplex PCR reads using MiXCR and keeps one entry per CDR3 protein. This sample has over 300,000 distinct CDR3 sequences, with roughly 13% found just once.

The chain uses TRBV20-1 and TRBJ2-1; D possibly matches TRBD1 or TRBD2 (6 bases each). This receptor was obtained from an older woman with Graves' hyperthyroidism. Sequenced input: blood. CDR3 nucleotide sequence: TGCAGTGCTTTCCCGTCACAGGGAGGTTGGAATGAGCAGTTCTTC. Its protein product is CSAFPSQGGWNEQFF.